Shown below are 30 T cell receptor beta chains from a single sample sequenced in a study of human T cells and chemical hapten exposure. TCRdb analysed the RACE reads with MiXCR anew, one entry per CDR3 protein. The top ten hold more than 1.2% of the sample, which has about 71,000 distinct CDR3 sequences, 11% seen once. Specified time point: patch test 3, about 24 weeks after DPC sensitization. As to treatment: therapeutic diphenylcyclopropenone sensitization with weekly scalp DPC. The sample in question was whole blood, obtained in connection with sensitization to the hapten diphenylcyclopropenone (DPC). The receptors shown here come from a woman aged 50 to 60 with alopecia areata. Some clones in this sample may be carry-over from other donors' samples.

This clonotype was observed at least ten times. The chain links TRBV6-5 to TRBJ1-6; TRBD1 agrees at 10 bases. This CDR3 region has 16 residues. V dropped 0 bases and J dropped 11; count of bases not matched to a gene: 7. The germline gives CDR1 MNHEY, CDR2 SVGAGI. The CDR3: CASSYSFPGQGPPLHF. DNA for the CDR3: TGTGCCAGCAGTTACTCCTTCCCGGGACAGGGGCCACCCCTCCACTTT.

This clonotype was seen repeatedly, ten times or more. The chain joins TRBV18 to TRBJ1-5, with D maybe TRBD1 (5 bases). Deletions cut 2 bases from V and 0 bases from J, with 8 bases between. The germline gives CDR1 KGHSH, CDR2 LQKENI. The CDR3 totals 15 residues. The CDR3 DNA reads TGTGCCAGCTCACCAAGACAGAATAGCAATCAGCCCCAGCATTTT. It translates to CASSPRQNSNQPQHF. Using reference TRBV18 and TRBJ1-5 for the parts outside the CDR3, the full variable domain is NAGVMQNPRHLVRRRGQEARLRCSPMKGHSHVYWYRQLPEEGLKFMVYLQKENIIDESGMPKERFSAEFPKEGPSILRIQQVVRGDSAAYFCASSPRQNSNQPQHFGDGTRLSIL.

This clonotype was seen many times. V gene TRBV7-9 combines with J gene TRBJ2-7, with D unclear. The germline V gene encodes CDR1 SEHNR and CDR2 FQNEAQ (reference sequence). The CDR3 loop spans 16 amino acids. Deletions cut 3 bases from V and 0 bases from J, with 15 bases between. As DNA, the CDR3 is TGTGCCAGCAGCTTCGATCGGTCCGCCAGCTCCTACGAGCAGTACTTC. It is translated as CASSFDRSASSYEQYF.

This clonotype was counted many times. The DNA for the CDR3 is TGTGCCAGCAGTCCTATAAAGCGGGGGCGCCTGGAGGAGGACAATGAGCAGTTCTTC. Encoded protein: CASSPIKRGRLEEDNEQFF. The V gene is TRBV6-2 or TRBV6-3, the J gene TRBJ2-1, with 8 bases that match TRBD2. The CDR3 is 19 amino acids. The germline CDR1 and CDR2 sequences are MNHEY and SVGEGT. J lost 5 bases, V lost 5 bases, and 20 bases had no gene match.

This clonotype was seen repeatedly, ten times or more. The chain uses TRBV18 and TRBJ1-1; the D is unclear. The CDR3 spans 13 residues. Germline-derived CDR1 and CDR2 are KGHSH and LQKENI. V gave up 5 bases and J gave up 1 base, with 8 bases separating them. The CDR3 nucleotides read TGTGCCAGCTCAGGGAACCAGAACACTGAAGCTTTCTTT. Translating it yields CASSGNQNTEAFF.

Many counts were recorded for this clonotype. V usage is TRBV6-1 and J usage is TRBJ1-1, with unresolved D. The germline V gene has CDR1 MNHNS and CDR2 SASEGT. Trimming took off 6 bases at V and 8 bases at J, with 16 bases between the two ends. There are 13 residues in the CDR3. The CDR3 loop reads CASSRDPIAEAFF. The CDR3 DNA sequence: TGTGCCAGCAGCCGAGACCCCATAGCCGAAGCTTTCTTT.

This clonotype was detected only a few times. This chain joins TRBV6-6 and TRBJ2-3; TRBD2 aligns across 9 bases. The CDR3 spans 17 residues. Looked up from germline, CDR1 is MNHNY and CDR2 is SVGAGI (reference sequence). Losses at the gene ends were 0 bases for V and 0 bases for J; bases not matched to a gene: 4. The CDR3 nucleotides read TGTGCCAGCAGTTACTCGCCCACTAGCGGGAGCACAGATACGCAGTATTTT. Translation gives CASSYSPTSGSTDTQYF.

This clonotype was seen at least ten times. The V and J genes are TRBV2 and TRBJ2-4, with TRBD2 matching over 7 bases. The length of the CDR3 is 17 residues. Germline V gene lookup returns CDR1 SNHLY and CDR2 FYNNEI. Trimming removed 5 bases from V and 1 base from J; junction bases left unmatched: 11. CDR3 nucleotides: TGTGCCAGCAGTACACACCTACCCGGGGGGGCCAAAAACATTCAGTACTTC. This sequence encodes CASSTHLPGGAKNIQYF. The whole variable domain, filled in from reference TRBV2 and TRBJ2-4, reads EPEVTQTPSHQVTQMGQEVILRCVPISNHLYFYWYRQILGQKVEFLVSFYNNEISEKSEIFDDQFSVERPDGSNFTLKIRSTKLEDSAMYFCASSTHLPGGAKNIQYFGAGTRLSVL.

In its sample, this clonotype was seen many times. V and J are TRBV7-8 and TRBJ2-1; D possibly matches TRBD1 or TRBD2 (6 bases each). There are 15 residues in the CDR3. CDR1 and CDR2 from the germline V gene are SGHVS and FQNEAQ. The ends were cut back, 3 bases at V and 5 bases at J, with 14 bases in the middle. CDR3 nucleotides: TGTGCCAGCAGCTTGACAGGAGGGGGGAACAATGAGCAGTTCTTC. This translates into CASSLTGGGNNEQFF. Using reference TRBV7-8 and TRBJ2-1 for the parts outside the CDR3, the full variable domain is GAGVSQSPRYKVAKRGQDVALRCDPISGHVSLFWYQQALGQGPEFLTYFQNEAQLDKSGLPSDRFFAERPEGSVSTLKIQRTQQEDSAVYLCASSLTGGGNNEQFFGPGTRLTVL.

This clonotype was detected ten times or more. The gene calls are TRBV28 and TRBJ2-7; 10 bases align to TRBD2. V shed 10 bases, J shed 2 bases, and the junction held 5 bases outside the gene matches. Germline V gives CDR1 MDHEN, CDR2 SYDVKM. The CDR3 is 13 residues long. The CDR3 bases are TGTGCCACCCATAGCGGGGGGCCCTACGAGCAGTACTTC. It translates to CATHSGGPYEQYF.

This clonotype was detected many times. The chain carries TRBV4-3 and TRBJ1-1; TRBD1 is a possible D gene (5 bases). Between the trimmed V and J ends, which lost 0 bases and 6 bases, there was a span of 14 bases. The CDR3 consists of 15 residues. CDR1 is LGHNA and CDR2 is YSLEER in the germline V gene. CDR3 DNA: TGCGCCAGCAGCCAAGACCGGGGGAGAGTCTCTGAAGCTTTCTTT. Encoded protein: CASSQDRGRVSEAFF.

The chain employs TRBV6-2 or TRBV6-3 and TRBJ1-1; 9 nucleotides line up with TRBD1. V lost 6 bases, J lost 5 bases, and 7 bases stayed unmatched. Germline V gene lookup returns CDR1 MNHEY and CDR2 SVGEGT. The CDR3 covers 14 residues. This CDR3 is CASRPGQGLTEAFF. Here the CDR3 DNA reads TGTGCCAGCAGACCGGGACAGGGTTTGACTGAAGCTTTCTTT.

The V gene is TRBV27, the J gene TRBJ1-2; D gene unclear. In germline, CDR1 is MNHEY, CDR2 SMNVEV (reference sequence). Trimming stripped 3 bases from V and 1 base from J, with 6 bases between. There are 13 residues in the CDR3. In nucleotides, the CDR3 is TGTGCCAGCAGTTTTGAGGGTAACTATGGCTACACCTTC. The encoded protein is CASSFEGNYGYTF.

This clonotype was counted ten times or more. The chain couples TRBV18 to TRBJ1-1, with D maybe TRBD1 (5 bases). From germline, CDR1 is KGHSH and CDR2 LQKENI. Deletions cut 0 bases from V and 9 bases from J, with 11 bases between. This CDR3 region has 13 residues. The CDR3 spells CASSPPSRDQAFF. In DNA, the CDR3 is TGTGCCAGCTCACCACCGTCGAGGGACCAAGCTTTCTTT.

This clonotype was recorded many times. V and J are TRBV6-1 and TRBJ2-6; the D is unclear. The germline V gene encodes CDR1 MNHNS and CDR2 SASEGT. The V gene lost 7 bases and the J gene lost 0 bases, with 22 bases spanning the gap. The CDR3 is 19 amino acids. CDR3 in DNA: TGTGCCAGCAACCCGGTGGGTATGGCAGTATTCTCTGGGGCCAACGTCCTGACTTTC. Its protein product is CASNPVGMAVFSGANVLTF.

The chain combines TRBV18 with TRBJ1-1; D is perhaps TRBD1 (5 bases). The germline V gene encodes CDR1 KGHSH and CDR2 LQKENI. The CDR3 has 13 amino acids. V gave up 3 bases and J gave up 8 bases, with 13 bases separating them. The CDR3 spells CASSPDISLEAFF. CDR3 nucleotide sequence: TGTGCCAGCTCACCGGACATAAGCCTAGAAGCTTTCTTT.

This clonotype was observed a few times. The CDR3 protein is CSARGQGAGSGLSEQYF. For the CDR3, the DNA is TGCAGTGCCCGGGGACAGGGGGCCGGTTCGGGGCTAAGCGAGCAGTACTTC. The chain is built from TRBV20-1 and TRBJ2-7; 12 positions match TRBD1. The V gene end was trimmed by 6 bases and the J gene end by 6 bases; junction bases not matched to a gene: 18. The CDR3 length is 17 residues. From germline, CDR1 is DFQATT and CDR2 SNEGSKA (reference sequence).

The chain combines TRBV14 with TRBJ2-6; TRBD1 or TRBD2 may be the D gene (5 bases each). The CDR3 consists of 16 residues. Germline V gene lookup returns CDR1 SGHDN and CDR2 FVKESK. V shed 3 bases and J shed 6 bases, with 15 bases lying between them. CDR3 region: CASSHRTGAEANVLTF. CDR3 bases: TGTGCCAGCAGCCACCGGACCGGGGCGGAGGCCAACGTCCTGACTTTC.

The rearrangement uses TRBV7-2 and TRBJ2-3, with 10 bases that match TRBD2. Trimming at V came to 5 bases and at J to 6 bases, leaving 14 bases not matched to a gene. The CDR3 contains 17 residues. CDR1 and CDR2 (germline): SGHTA, FQGNSA. The CDR3 nucleotides are TGTGCCAGCAGCGTAGGGACGAGCGGGGGGGCGACGGATACGCAGTATTTT. Translation: CASSVGTSGGATDTQYF.

This sequence joins TRBV7-9 and TRBJ2-5; unclear D gene. Germline lookup yields CDR1 SEHNR and CDR2 FQNEAQ (reference sequence). With 7 bases removed from V and 1 base from J, the gap between germline ends came to 7 bases. This CDR3 is 12 amino acids long. The CDR3 DNA sequence: TGTGCCAGCATGTACAGCCAAGAGACCCAGTACTTC. This gives the protein CASMYSQETQYF.

Many counts were recorded for this clonotype. The genes are TRBV6-2 or TRBV6-3 and TRBJ2-3; 12 positions agree with TRBD2. The length of the CDR3 is 15 residues. V lost 6 bases and J lost 6; bases outside the gene matches: 7. Germline-derived CDR1 and CDR2 are MNHEY and SVGEGT. CDR3 region: CASSPGLAGKDTQYF. CDR3 DNA sequence: TGTGCCAGCAGCCCCGGACTAGCGGGGAAGGATACGCAGTATTTT.

The chain carries TRBV19 and TRBJ2-1; TRBD1 or TRBD2 may be the D gene (5 bases each). This CDR3 has 16 residues. Trimming stripped 2 bases from V and 4 bases from J, with 15 bases between. The germline CDR1 and CDR2 sequences are LNHDA and SQIVND (reference sequence). The CDR3 loop reads CASSIIGAGSYNEQFF. The CDR3 nucleotides read TGTGCCAGTAGTATAATCGGGGCAGGGTCTTACAATGAGCAGTTCTTC. Full variable domain (missing parts from reference TRBV19 and TRBJ2-1): DGGITQSPKYLFRKEGQNVTLSCEQNLNHDAMYWYRQDPGQGLRLIYYSQIVNDFQKGDIAEGYSVSREKKESFPLTVTSAQKNPTAFYLCASSIIGAGSYNEQFFGPGTRLTVL.

In its sample, this clonotype was seen a few times. The chain links TRBV28 to TRBJ1-2; tentative D call: TRBD1 (5 bases). In germline, CDR1 is MDHEN, CDR2 SYDVKM. V gave up 8 bases and J gave up 1 base, with 14 bases separating them. The CDR3 is 14 amino acids. This CDR3 reads CASVSTGLNYGYTF. In nucleotides, the CDR3 is TGTGCCAGCGTATCTACAGGCCTTAACTATGGCTACACCTTC.

The table lists this clonotype with many counts. The rearrangement uses TRBV28 and TRBJ1-5; 8 nucleotides line up with TRBD1. The CDR3 has 16 amino acids. J gave up 4 bases and V 5 bases, and 10 bases lay outside the gene matches. Germline values: CDR1 MDHEN, CDR2 SYDVKM. DNA for the CDR3: TGTGCCAGCAGTGACCGGGGACAGGCGGGAAATCAGCCCCAGCATTTT. Protein product: CASSDRGQAGNQPQHF.

This clonotype appeared many times. The V gene is TRBV6-5, the J gene TRBJ2-7, with D uncertain. The germline V gene has CDR1 MNHEY and CDR2 SVGAGI. Trimming pared 0 bases from V and 2 bases from J, leaving 11 bases between. This CDR3 contains 15 residues. This CDR3 reads CASSYSAGRTYEQYF. For the CDR3, the DNA is TGTGCCAGCAGTTACTCGGCCGGGCGGACCTACGAGCAGTACTTC.

This clonotype appeared many times. The V gene is TRBV7-2, the J gene TRBJ1-1; D not certain. The V and J ends lost 1 base and 2 bases respectively, with 5 bases between them. CDR1 is SGHTA, CDR2 FQGNSA, per germline. This CDR3 is built from 13 residues. The CDR3 region is CASSLDFNTEAFF. DNA of the CDR3: TGTGCCAGCAGCTTAGATTTTAACACTGAAGCTTTCTTT.

The chain is built from TRBV5-4 and TRBJ2-7; D unclear. Per the germline V gene, CDR1 is SGHNT and CDR2 is YYREEE (reference sequence). CDR3 length: 13 amino acids. Trimming took 4 bases from V and 2 from J, leaving 10 bases between them. The CDR3 nucleotides read TGTGCCAGCAGCCCGGCTCCGACCTACGAGCAGTACTTC. It codes for CASSPAPTYEQYF. Full variable domain (missing parts from reference TRBV5-4 and TRBJ2-7): ETGVTQSPTHLIKTRGQQVTLRCSSQSGHNTVSWYQQALGQGPQFIFQYYREEENGRGNFPPRFSGLQFPNYSSELNVNALELDDSALYLCASSPAPTYEQYFGPGTRLTVT.

This clonotype was observed at least ten times. The V gene is TRBV6-6, the J gene TRBJ1-5, with D unresolved. V was trimmed by 6 bases and J by 3 bases, leaving 6 bases between them. The CDR3 runs to 12 residues. Germline CDR1 MNHNY, CDR2 SVGAGI (reference sequence). The CDR3 here is CASRLTNQPQHF. For the CDR3, the DNA is TGTGCCAGCAGGTTGACCAATCAGCCCCAGCATTTT.

The chain couples TRBV5-4 to TRBJ2-5; D ambiguous. The V end lost 4 bases, the J end lost 2 bases, and 9 bases lay between the germline ends. Looked up from germline, CDR1 is SGHNT and CDR2 is YYREEE (reference sequence). CDR3 size: 13 residues. The CDR3 region is CASSEVGQETQYF. The CDR3, as DNA: TGTGCCAGCAGCGAAGTAGGACAAGAGACCCAGTACTTC.

The V gene is TRBV7-2, the J gene TRBJ1-4; no definite D call. CDR3 length equals 15 residues. The V gene lost 2 bases and the J gene lost 8 bases, with 15 bases spanning the gap. The V gene's germline CDR1 is SGHTA and CDR2 FQGNSA. The CDR3 here is CASSLQEGHREKLFF. As DNA, the CDR3 is TGTGCCAGCAGCTTACAGGAGGGCCATCGAGAAAAACTGTTTTTT.